This T cell receptor beta chain is from a study of post-analysis software for immune sequencing data. Study-wide background: Relapsing-remitting, secondary progressive and progressive-relapsing multiple sclerosis courses were included.

Unique molecular identifiers were present in the TCR beta cDNA libraries. Input of about 0.9 to 10 million T cells yielded a few hundred thousand cDNA molecules. Using its own MiXCR run on the PCR reads, TCRdb lists one record per CDR3 protein. The data contain some 690,000 distinct CDR3 sequences, around 27% of them singletons. To note about this clonotype: What it binds is unknown.

Deletions cut 7 bases from V and 3 bases from J, with 15 bases between. Germline V lookup: CDR1 SQVTM, CDR2 ANQGSEA. The CDR3 runs 13 residues. Study conclusions and caveats: Roughly five TRBV segments occurring more often in patients than controls included TRBV5-6, TRBV5-1 and TRBV20-1. Strong co-clustering by F measure linked samples that shared a preparation batch.

The J gene is TRBJ1-1, the V gene TRBV29-1; tentatively, D is TRBD1 (6 bases). Sequences were obtained from blood. The clonotype originates from a girl aged 10 to 17 with multiple sclerosis. CDR3 amino acids: CSETGLVDTEAFF. The CDR3 region has the DNA TGCAGCGAAACAGGGCTGGTGGACACTGAAGCTTTCTTT.